This record covers a single T cell receptor (beta chain). Its antigen is unidentified. CDR1 KGHSH and CDR2 LQKENI come from the germline V gene. The CDR3 consists of 15 residues. V was pared by 2 bases and J by 3 bases, with 13 bases between. The data derive from a study of shared clonotypes between healthy human individuals. Findings of the study overall: Despite large depth, rarefaction showed incomplete sorted-subset sequencing.

Once extracted for a subset, genomic DNA was divided evenly among several immunoSEQ plates. Only in-frame clones appear in the TCRdb table, and some are missing; sequencing was by immunoSEQ multiplex PCR. The sample consists of fewer than 2.5 million clones, approximately 93% of them appearing once. The chain combines TRBV18 with TRBJ1-1, with D hard to call. This TCR derives from a man aged 18 to 30 in good health. Some clones in this sample may be carry-over from other donors' samples. The sequencing input was naive CD4+ T cells from PBMCs. Subset reported: CD45RA+ positively selected. In DNA, the CDR3 is TGTGCCAGCTCACCAATGATCCCACCCCACACTGAAGCTTTCTTT. It yields the protein CASSPMIPPHTEAFF.